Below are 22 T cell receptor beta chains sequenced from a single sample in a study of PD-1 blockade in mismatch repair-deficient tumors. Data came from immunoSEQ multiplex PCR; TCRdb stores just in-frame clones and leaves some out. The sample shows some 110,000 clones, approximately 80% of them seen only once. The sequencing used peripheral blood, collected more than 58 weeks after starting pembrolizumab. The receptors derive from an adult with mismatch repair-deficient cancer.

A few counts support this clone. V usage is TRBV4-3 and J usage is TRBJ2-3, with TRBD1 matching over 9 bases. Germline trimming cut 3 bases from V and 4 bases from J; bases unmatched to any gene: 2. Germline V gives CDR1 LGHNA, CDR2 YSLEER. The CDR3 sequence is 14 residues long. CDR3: CASSQGTGSDTQYF. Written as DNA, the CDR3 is TGCGCCAGCAGCCAGGGGACAGGGTCAGATACGCAGTATTTT.

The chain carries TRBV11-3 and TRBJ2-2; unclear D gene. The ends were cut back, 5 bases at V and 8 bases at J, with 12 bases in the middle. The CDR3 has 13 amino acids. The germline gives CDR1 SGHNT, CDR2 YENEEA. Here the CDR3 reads CASSLRARGELFF. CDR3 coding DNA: TGTGCCAGCAGCCTCCGAGCCCGGGGGGAGCTGTTTTTT.

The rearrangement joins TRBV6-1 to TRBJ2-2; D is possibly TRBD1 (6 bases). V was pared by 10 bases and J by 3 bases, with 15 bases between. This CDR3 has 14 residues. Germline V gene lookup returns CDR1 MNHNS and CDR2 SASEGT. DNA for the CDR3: TGTGCCACCAGGGGACCCCAAGACACCGGGGAGCTGTTTTTT. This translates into CATRGPQDTGELFF.

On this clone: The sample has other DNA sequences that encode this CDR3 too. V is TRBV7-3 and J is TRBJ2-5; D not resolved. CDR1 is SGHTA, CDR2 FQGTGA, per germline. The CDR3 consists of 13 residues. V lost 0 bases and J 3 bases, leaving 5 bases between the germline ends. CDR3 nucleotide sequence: TGTGCCAGCAGCTTAACTAGGGAAGAGACCCAGTACTTC. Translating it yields CASSLTREETQYF.

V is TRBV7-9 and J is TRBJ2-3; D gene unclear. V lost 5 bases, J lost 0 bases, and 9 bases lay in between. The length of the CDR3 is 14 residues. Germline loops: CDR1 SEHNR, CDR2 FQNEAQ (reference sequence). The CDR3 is CASSPARSTDTQYF. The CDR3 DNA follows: TGTGCCAGCAGCCCAGCTCGGAGCACAGATACGCAGTATTTT.

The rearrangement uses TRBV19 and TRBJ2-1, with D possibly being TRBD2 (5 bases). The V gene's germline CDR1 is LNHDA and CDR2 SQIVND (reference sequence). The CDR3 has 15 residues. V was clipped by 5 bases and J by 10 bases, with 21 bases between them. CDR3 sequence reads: CASSLGPGKIGEQFF. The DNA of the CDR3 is TGTGCCAGTAGTCTGGGTCCGGGAAAGATAGGGGAGCAGTTCTTC. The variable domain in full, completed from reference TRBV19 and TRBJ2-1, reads DGGITQSPKYLFRKEGQNVTLSCEQNLNHDAMYWYRQDPGQGLRLIYYSQIVNDFQKGDIAEGYSVSREKKESFPLTVTSAQKNPTAFYLCASSLGPGKIGEQFFGPGTRLTVL.

The CDR3 DNA follows: TGTGCCAGTAGTATCGGCGGGACAGAACAAGAGACCCAGTACTTC. The encoded protein is CASSIGGTEQETQYF. The chain recombines TRBV19 with TRBJ2-5; D perhaps matches TRBD1 (7 bases). From germline, CDR1 is LNHDA and CDR2 SQIVND (reference sequence). The CDR3 runs to 15 residues. Between the trimmed V and J ends, which lost 3 bases and 2 bases, there was a span of 13 bases.

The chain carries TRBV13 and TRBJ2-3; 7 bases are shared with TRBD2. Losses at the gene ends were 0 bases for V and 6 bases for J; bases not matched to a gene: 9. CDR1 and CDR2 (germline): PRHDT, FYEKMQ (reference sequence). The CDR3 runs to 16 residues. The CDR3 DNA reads TGTGCCAGCAGCTTAGGGGCGGGAGTAACGTGGGATACGCAGTATTTT. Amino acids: CASSLGAGVTWDTQYF.

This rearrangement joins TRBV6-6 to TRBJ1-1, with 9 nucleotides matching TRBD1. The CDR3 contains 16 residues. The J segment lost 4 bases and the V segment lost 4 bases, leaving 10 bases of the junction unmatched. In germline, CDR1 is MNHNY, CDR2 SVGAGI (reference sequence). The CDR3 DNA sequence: TGTGCCAGCAGTTCGTCGGACAGGGGCTTGAGCACTGAAGCTTTCTTT. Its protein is CASSSSDRGLSTEAFF.

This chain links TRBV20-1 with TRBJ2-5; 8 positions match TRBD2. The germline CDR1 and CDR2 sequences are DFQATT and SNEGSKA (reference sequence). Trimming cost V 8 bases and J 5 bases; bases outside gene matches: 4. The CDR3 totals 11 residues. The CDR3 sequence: CSPAGGETQYF. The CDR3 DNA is TGCAGTCCTGCGGGGGGCGAGACCCAGTACTTC.

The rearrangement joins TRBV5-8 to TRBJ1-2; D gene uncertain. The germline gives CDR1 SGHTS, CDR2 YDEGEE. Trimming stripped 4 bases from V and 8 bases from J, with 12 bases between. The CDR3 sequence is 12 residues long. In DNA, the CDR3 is TGTGCCAGCAGCCGACCAACTTACGGCTACACCTTC. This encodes CASSRPTYGYTF.

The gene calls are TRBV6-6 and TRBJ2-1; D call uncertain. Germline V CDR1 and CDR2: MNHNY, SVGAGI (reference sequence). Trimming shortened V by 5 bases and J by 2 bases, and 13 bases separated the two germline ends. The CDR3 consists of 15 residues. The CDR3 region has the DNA TGTGCCAGCAGTGACCCCAAAGAGGCCTACAATGAGCAGTTCTTC. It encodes CASSDPKEAYNEQFF.

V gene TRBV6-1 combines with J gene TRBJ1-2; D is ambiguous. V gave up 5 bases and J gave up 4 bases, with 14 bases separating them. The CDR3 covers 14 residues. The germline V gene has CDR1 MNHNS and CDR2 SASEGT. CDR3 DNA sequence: TGTGCCAGCAGTCCCCTGGTCCGGAGCTATGGCTACACCTTC. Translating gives CASSPLVRSYGYTF.

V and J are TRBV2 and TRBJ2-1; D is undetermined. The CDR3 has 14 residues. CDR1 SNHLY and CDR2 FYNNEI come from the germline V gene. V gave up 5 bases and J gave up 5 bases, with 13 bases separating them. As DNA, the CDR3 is TGTGCCAGCAGTTCCCAGCAGGCCCACAATGAGCAGTTCTTC. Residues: CASSSQQAHNEQFF. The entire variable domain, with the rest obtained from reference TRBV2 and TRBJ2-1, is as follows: EPEVTQTPSHQVTQMGQEVILRCVPISNHLYFYWYRQILGQKVEFLVSFYNNEISEKSEIFDDQFSVERPDGSNFTLKIRSTKLEDSAMYFCASSSQQAHNEQFFGPGTRLTVL.

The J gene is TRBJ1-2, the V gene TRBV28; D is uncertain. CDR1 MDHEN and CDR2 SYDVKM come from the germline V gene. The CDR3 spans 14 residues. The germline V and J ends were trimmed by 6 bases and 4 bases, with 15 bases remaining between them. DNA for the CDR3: TGTGCCAGCAGCCAAAAAGGCAGCTTCTATGGCTACACCTTC. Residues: CASSQKGSFYGYTF.

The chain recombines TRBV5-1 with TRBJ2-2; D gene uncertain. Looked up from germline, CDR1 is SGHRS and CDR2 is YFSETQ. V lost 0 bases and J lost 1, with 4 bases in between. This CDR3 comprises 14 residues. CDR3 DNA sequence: TGCGCCAGCAGCTTGGGCAGGAACACCGGGGAGCTGTTTTTT. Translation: CASSLGRNTGELFF.

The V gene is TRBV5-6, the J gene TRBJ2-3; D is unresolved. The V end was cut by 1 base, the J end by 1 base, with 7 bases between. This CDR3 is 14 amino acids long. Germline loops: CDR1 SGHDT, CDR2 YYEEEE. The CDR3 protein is CASSLRIGTDTQYF. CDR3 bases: TGTGCCAGCAGCTTGAGGATAGGCACAGATACGCAGTATTTT.

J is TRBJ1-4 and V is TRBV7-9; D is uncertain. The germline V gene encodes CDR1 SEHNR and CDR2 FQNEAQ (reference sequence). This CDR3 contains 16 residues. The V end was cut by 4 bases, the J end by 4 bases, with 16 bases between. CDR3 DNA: TGTGCCAGCAGCTCCTCGCGGGTCTTTAGTAATGAAAAACTGTTTTTT. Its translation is CASSSSRVFSNEKLFF.

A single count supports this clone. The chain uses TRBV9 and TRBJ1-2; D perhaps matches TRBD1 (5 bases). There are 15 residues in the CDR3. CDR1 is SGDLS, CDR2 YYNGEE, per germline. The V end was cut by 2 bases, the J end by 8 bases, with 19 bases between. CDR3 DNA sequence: TGTGCCAGCAGCGTCGGCCCTCGGGACGCTGGGGGCTACACCTTC. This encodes CASSVGPRDAGGYTF.

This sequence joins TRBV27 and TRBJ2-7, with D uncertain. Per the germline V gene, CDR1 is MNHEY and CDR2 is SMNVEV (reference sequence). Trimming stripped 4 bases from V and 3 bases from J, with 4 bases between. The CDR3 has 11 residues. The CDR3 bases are TGTGCCAGCAGTTCCTACTACGAGCAGTACTTC. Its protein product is CASSSYYEQYF.

The CDR3 here is CASSQTLGEQFF. As DNA, the CDR3 is TGTGCCAGCAGCCAAACACTGGGTGAGCAGTTCTTC. The chain uses TRBV11-3 and TRBJ2-1; no clear D. V lost 5 bases and J 9 bases, leaving 11 bases between the germline ends. Germline values: CDR1 SGHNT, CDR2 YENEEA. The CDR3 covers 12 residues.

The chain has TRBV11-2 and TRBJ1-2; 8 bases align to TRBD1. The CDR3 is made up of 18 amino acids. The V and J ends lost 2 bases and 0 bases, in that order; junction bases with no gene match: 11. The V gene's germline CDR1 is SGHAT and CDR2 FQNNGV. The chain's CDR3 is CASSLQPRGRKANYGYTF. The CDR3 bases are TGTGCCAGCAGCTTACAACCCAGGGGGCGAAAGGCTAACTATGGCTACACCTTC.